This entry lists 27 T cell receptor beta chains sequenced from one sample in a study of blood T cell repertoires in COVID-19 (dated by TCRdb to 2018 to 2021). Receptor amplification or capture employed the immunoSEQ multiplex PCR assay. TCRdb mirrors the immuneACCESS table, restricted to in-frame sequences. Some clones are absent from its copies; in checked studies, under half trace to an unresolved V gene, and the reason for the others is unknown. This sample gives 95,000 to 100,000 clones in total; about 86% of them show up just once. In total, the top ten clones hold roughly 1.7% of the sample. The material sequenced was peripheral blood. The receptors were gathered from an elderly man with acute or convalescent COVID-19.

This chain joins TRBV21-1 and TRBJ2-1; the table calls TRBD2, which could not be checked here. TRBV21-1 represents a pseudogene. This CDR3 contains 21 residues. Here the CDR3 reads CASSNTLLLAGGPSRGVEQFF. Written as DNA, the CDR3 is TGTGCCAGCAGCAATACCCTCTTACTAGCGGGAGGGCCCTCGAGAGGGGTTGAGCAGTTCTTC.

The CDR3 is CASSAGQVYGYTF. The CDR3 coding sequence is TGTGCCAGCAGCGCCGGACAGGTTTATGGCTACACCTTC. The rearrangement joins TRBV7-9 to TRBJ1-2, with 7 bases fitting TRBD1. Germline V lookup: CDR1 SEHNR, CDR2 FQNEAQ (reference sequence). J was trimmed by 5 bases and V by 5 bases; bases with no gene match: 5. The CDR3 spans 13 residues.

V usage is TRBV13 and J usage is TRBJ1-2; weak D call: TRBD1 (5 bases). Germline-derived CDR1 and CDR2 are PRHDT and FYEKMQ (reference sequence). The CDR3 runs to 14 residues. V lost 8 bases, J lost 0 bases, and 13 bases lay in between. CDR3 loop: CASSPWGANYGYTF. The CDR3 bases are TGTGCCAGCTCCCCTTGGGGGGCTAACTATGGCTACACCTTC.

The chain links TRBV7-3 to TRBJ2-3; TRBD1 matches at 9 bases. The CDR3 totals 15 residues. The germline V gene encodes CDR1 SGHTA and CDR2 FQGTGA. The ends lost 4 bases at V and 6 bases at J; junction bases unmatched: 8. This chain's CDR3 is CASSSTGQGFDTQYF. For the CDR3, the DNA is TGTGCCAGCAGCTCCACCGGACAGGGGTTTGATACGCAGTATTTT.

In the case of this clone: The junction and the germline gene differ at one end; a read error may be behind it. The chain links TRBV30 to TRBJ2-1; D is possibly TRBD1 (5 bases). CDR1 is GTSNPN and CDR2 is SVGIG in the germline V gene (reference sequence). This CDR3 has 11 residues. The CDR3 bases are TGTGCCTGGAGTACCAGACAGATCCAGGTCTTC. Its protein product is CAWSTRQIQVF.

J is TRBJ2-3 and V is TRBV29-1; D is perhaps TRBD2 (5 bases). CDR1 SQVTM and CDR2 ANQGSEA come from the germline V gene. The CDR3 extends over 13 amino acids. The germline V and J ends were trimmed by 4 bases and 2 bases, with 10 bases remaining between them. The CDR3 bases are TGCAGCGTTGGTAAGCGGCTCACAGATACGCAGTATTTT. Its protein product is CSVGKRLTDTQYF.

The chain joins TRBV7-9 to TRBJ2-7; a weak D match, TRBD2 (6 bases). CDR3 length equals 14 residues. The germline V gene has CDR1 SEHNR and CDR2 FQNEAQ (reference sequence). V was pared by 1 base and J by 6 bases, with 13 bases between. DNA for the CDR3: TGTGCCAGCAGCTTAGTAGGGGACTCCCTCGAGCAGTACTTC. Residues: CASSLVGDSLEQYF.

CDR3 bases: TGTGCCAGCAGCTACGGACAGGGGGCGGATGGCTACACCTTC. Its protein is CASSYGQGADGYTF. The V and J genes are TRBV5-6 and TRBJ1-2; 11 nucleotides align to TRBD1. The trim removed 3 bases at V and 6 bases at J, leaving 4 bases unmatched. CDR1 SGHDT and CDR2 YYEEEE come from the germline V gene. This CDR3 is built from 14 residues.

V and J are TRBV6-5 and TRBJ1-2, with a possible D match to TRBD1 (5 bases). V was cut by 2 bases and J by 5 bases, with 18 bases left in between. CDR1 and CDR2 from the germline V gene are MNHEY and SVGAGI. The CDR3 has 16 residues. The chain's CDR3 is CASSYATQVGGYGYTF. DNA of the CDR3: TGTGCCAGCAGTTACGCAACTCAAGTGGGGGGGTATGGCTACACCTTC.

V gene TRBV5-4 combines with J gene TRBJ1-4, with 11 nucleotides matching TRBD1. V dropped 4 bases and J dropped 3; count of bases not matched to a gene: 11. This CDR3 is built from 18 residues. Per germline, CDR1 SGHNT and CDR2 YYREEE (reference sequence). CDR3 nucleotide sequence: TGTGCCAGCAGCGCCCACCGGGACAGGGGGTCAGCTAATGAAAAACTGTTTTTT. This sequence encodes CASSAHRDRGSANEKLFF.

This clone was seen a handful of times. The chain's CDR3 is CASSSPTSGRLPSTDTQYF. The CDR3 DNA reads TGTGCCAGCAGCTCTCCGACTAGCGGGAGACTTCCTAGCACAGATACGCAGTATTTT. V gene TRBV5-4 combines with J gene TRBJ2-3; TRBD2 aligns across 12 bases. V shed 3 bases, J shed 0 bases, and the junction held 11 bases outside the gene matches. The CDR3 runs 19 residues. Germline CDR1 SGHNT, CDR2 YYREEE (reference sequence).

The chain has TRBV7-9 and TRBJ1-1; D gene ambiguous. The CDR3 runs 13 residues. V dropped 1 base and J dropped 9 bases, with 12 bases sitting between them. The germline V gene encodes CDR1 SEHNR and CDR2 FQNEAQ (reference sequence). The CDR3 protein is CASSLGVGGKAFF. Written as DNA, the CDR3 is TGTGCCAGCAGCTTAGGGGTAGGAGGGAAAGCTTTCTTT.

This rearrangement joins TRBV4-1 to TRBJ1-4, with TRBD1 matching over 7 bases. In germline, CDR1 is MGHRA, CDR2 YSYEKL. The CDR3 is made up of 16 amino acids. The V gene end was trimmed by 4 bases and the J gene end by 5 bases; junction bases not matched to a gene: 10. CDR3 DNA: TGCGCCAGCAGCCCGGCGCCGGGACAGCAGAATGAAAAACTGTTTTTT. Translating it yields CASSPAPGQQNEKLFF.

The chain couples TRBV9 to TRBJ1-1; no firm D call. Per the germline V gene, CDR1 is SGDLS and CDR2 is YYNGEE. V lost 4 bases to trimming and J lost 1 base, with 8 bases between them. This CDR3 is 13 amino acids long. CDR3 loop: CASSFHKNTEAFF. CDR3 coding DNA: TGTGCCAGCAGCTTTCACAAGAACACTGAAGCTTTCTTT.

The J gene is TRBJ2-7, the V gene TRBV6-4; D not certain. In germline, CDR1 is MRHNA, CDR2 SNTAGT. This CDR3 is built from 16 residues. Trimming cost V 7 bases and J 3 bases, with 22 bases left between them. For the CDR3, the DNA is TGTGCCAGCACCGCCTTCCTCCCCTCTCTCTACTACGAGCAGTACTTC. Encoded protein: CASTAFLPSLYYEQYF.

CDR3 nucleotides: TGTGCCAGCAGTTCGGGACAGGGCTACGAGCAGTACTTC. Encoded protein: CASSSGQGYEQYF. The chain combines TRBV28 with TRBJ2-7, with 9 nucleotides matching TRBD1. This CDR3 region has 13 residues. From germline, CDR1 is MDHEN and CDR2 SYDVKM. The J segment lost 3 bases and the V segment lost 4 bases, leaving 1 base of the junction unmatched.

The sample holds one count of this clone. V gene TRBV3-1 (or the pseudogene TRBV3-2) combines with J gene TRBJ1-5; D unclear. The CDR3 has 13 residues. V was pared by 4 bases and J by 1 base, with 5 bases between. The germline V gene has CDR1 LGHDT and CDR2 YNNKEL (reference sequence). The CDR3 reads CASSLQSNQPQHF. Written as DNA, the CDR3 is TGTGCCAGCAGCCTCCAAAGCAATCAGCCCCAGCATTTT.

This clone was recorded only once. The rearrangement uses TRBV10-3 and TRBJ1-3, with 7 bases aligning to TRBD1. Germline assignment: CDR1 ENHRY and CDR2 SYGVKD. Losses at the gene ends were 3 bases for V and 4 bases for J; bases not matched to a gene: 6. The CDR3 runs to 15 residues. The CDR3 here is CAISEGGGAGNTIYF. CDR3 DNA: TGTGCCATCAGTGAAGGAGGGGGCGCGGGAAACACCATATATTTT.

The J gene is TRBJ1-1, the V gene TRBV7-9, with 11 nucleotides matching TRBD1. There are 16 residues in the CDR3. V lost 1 base and J lost 5; bases outside the gene matches: 6. From germline, CDR1 is SEHNR and CDR2 FQNEAQ (reference sequence). CDR3 sequence reads: CASSLVAGTGGTEAFF. CDR3 sequence (DNA): TGTGCCAGCAGCTTAGTCGCCGGGACAGGGGGAACTGAAGCTTTCTTT.

The CDR3 spells CSASHTSGYGYTF. The CDR3 nucleotides read TGCAGTGCTAGTCATACATCGGGCTATGGCTACACCTTC. V is TRBV20-1 and J is TRBJ1-2; no reliable D call. The CDR3 is made up of 13 amino acids. The germline V and J ends were trimmed by 3 bases and 4 bases, with 12 bases remaining between them. Germline CDR1 reads DFQATT; CDR2 reads SNEGSKA (reference sequence).

V gene TRBV5-1 combines with J gene TRBJ2-2; 9 positions match TRBD2. Trimming took 0 bases from V and 6 from J; bases not matched to a gene: 3. The CDR3 sequence is 15 residues long. Germline CDR1 SGHRS, CDR2 YFSETQ. The CDR3 nucleotides are TGCGCCAGCAGCTTGGCAGCGGGAGGTTCCGGGGAGCTGTTTTTT. Its translation is CASSLAAGGSGELFF.

The V gene is TRBV3-1 (or the pseudogene TRBV3-2), the J gene TRBJ2-5; D is uncertain. This CDR3 spans 12 amino acids. V lost 3 bases to trimming and J lost 1 base, with 3 bases between them. Looked up from germline, CDR1 is LGHDT and CDR2 is YNNKEL (reference sequence). Here the CDR3 DNA reads TGTGCCAGCAGCCACCTCCAAGAGACCCAGTACTTC. Translated, it gives CASSHLQETQYF.

V gene TRBV5-8 combines with J gene TRBJ1-1; 9 nucleotides agree with TRBD1. The J segment lost 7 bases and the V segment lost 2 bases, leaving 6 bases of the junction unmatched. The CDR3 runs to 14 residues. Germline loops: CDR1 SGHTS, CDR2 YDEGEE. CDR3 in DNA: TGTGCCAGCAGCTTTGACAGGGGGGAGTTTGAAGCTTTCTTT. It yields the protein CASSFDRGEFEAFF.

The chain recombines TRBV5-1 with TRBJ2-7; the match to TRBD1 covers 8 bases. Germline V gene data show CDR1 as SGHRS and CDR2 as YFSETQ. V dropped 4 bases and J dropped 7; count of bases not matched to a gene: 16. The length of the CDR3 is 16 residues. The DNA for the CDR3 is TGCGCCAGCAGCATTGACGCCGGGACAGGAGGGGGTGAGCAGTACTTC. Its protein product is CASSIDAGTGGGEQYF.

The chain joins TRBV11-2 to TRBJ2-1; tentatively, D is TRBD2 (6 bases). Trimming took 1 base from V and 0 from J, leaving 7 bases between them. The germline V gene has CDR1 SGHAT and CDR2 FQNNGV. This CDR3 has 15 residues. CDR3 DNA: TGTGCCAGCAGCTTAGCCGGGGGCTCCTACAATGAGCAGTTCTTC. Protein: CASSLAGGSYNEQFF. The full variable domain, completed using reference TRBV11-2 and TRBJ2-1, is EAGVAQSPRYKIIEKRQSVAFWCNPISGHATLYWYQQILGQGPKLLIQFQNNGVVDDSQLPKDRFSAERLKGVDSTLKIQPAKLEDSAVYLCASSLAGGSYNEQFFGPGTRLTVL.

The rearrangement uses TRBV28 and TRBJ2-1, with 8 bases matching TRBD2. The germline V gene has CDR1 MDHEN and CDR2 SYDVKM. V dropped 5 bases and J dropped 6; count of bases not matched to a gene: 6. The length of the CDR3 is 14 residues. The CDR3 region is CASSEGTRTNEQFF. The CDR3 nucleotides read TGTGCCAGCAGTGAGGGGACTAGGACCAATGAGCAGTTCTTC.

CDR3 region: CASKRQVETGELFF. The CDR3 DNA reads as TGTGCCAGCAAGAGACAAGTTGAGACCGGGGAGCTGTTTTTT. The V gene is TRBV9, the J gene TRBJ2-2, with unresolved D. The CDR3 sequence is 14 residues long. Per the germline V gene, CDR1 is SGDLS and CDR2 is YYNGEE. V lost 6 bases and J 5 bases, leaving 14 bases between the germline ends.